This T cell receptor beta chain was sequenced during a study of blood T cell repertoires in COVID-19. The overall study: Acute and convalescent COVID-19 specimens originated in the United States, Italy and Spain. PBMCs, B-cell-depleted T cells, or T cells provided the cDNA or gDNA that made up the material.

The CDR3 spans 15 residues. With V trimmed by 3 bases and J by 8 bases, 10 bases remained unmatched. CDR1 is SGDLS, CDR2 YYNGEE, per germline. Clones were sequenced by immunoSEQ multiplex PCR, and TCRdb holds only the in-frame ones, with some missing. The profile shows a few hundred thousand clones, 88% of them singletons. Participant reports of clinical history set cohort assignment. Symptom resolution, clearance, or two negative PCRs marked donors in Cohort 3 as recovered. This chain connects TRBV9 to TRBJ1-4, with 7 nucleotides matching TRBD1. The specimen was PBMCs or T cells enriched from blood (not recorded which). The clonotype was recovered from a woman aged 50 to 60 who had recovered from COVID-19. CDR3 sequence (DNA): TGTGCCAGCAGCGCCGACAGGGAAAGAAGAGAAAAACTGTTTTTT. The encoded protein is CASSADRERREKLFF.